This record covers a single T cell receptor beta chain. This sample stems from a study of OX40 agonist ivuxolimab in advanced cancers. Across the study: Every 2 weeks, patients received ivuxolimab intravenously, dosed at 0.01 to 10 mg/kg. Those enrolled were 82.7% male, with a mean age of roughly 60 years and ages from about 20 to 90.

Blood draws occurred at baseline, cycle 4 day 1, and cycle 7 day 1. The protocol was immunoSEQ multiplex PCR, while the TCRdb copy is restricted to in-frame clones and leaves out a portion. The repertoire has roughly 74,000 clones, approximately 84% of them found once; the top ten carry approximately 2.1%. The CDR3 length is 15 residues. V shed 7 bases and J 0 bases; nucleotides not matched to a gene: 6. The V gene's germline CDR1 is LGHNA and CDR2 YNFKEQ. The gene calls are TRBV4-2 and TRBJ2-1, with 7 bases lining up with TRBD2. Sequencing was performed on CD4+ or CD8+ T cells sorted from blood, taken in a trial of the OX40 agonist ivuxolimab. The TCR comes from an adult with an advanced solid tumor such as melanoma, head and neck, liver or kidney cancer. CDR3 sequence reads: CASNSAGSSYNEQFF. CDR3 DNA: TGTGCCAGCAACTCAGCGGGATCCTCCTACAATGAGCAGTTCTTC.